The TCR beta chain described here comes from a study of radiotherapy plus CTLA-4 blockade in lung cancer. Sequencing used immunoSEQ multiplex PCR; TCRdb keeps in-frame clones, though not all of them. The sample lists approximately 35,000 clones, approximately 85% occurring once. As for this clone: What it binds is not known.

The CDR3 contains 13 residues. Trimming took 2 bases from V and 3 from J, leaving 8 bases between them. CDR1 is SGHRS and CDR2 is YFSETQ in the germline V gene. Study findings and constraints: Increased serum interferon-beta after radiation also reportedly predicted response strongly.

The source is a human donor with non-small cell lung cancer who had stable disease on radiotherapy plus ipilimumab. This sequence joins TRBV5-1 and TRBJ2-5, with TRBD2 as a possible D gene (6 bases). The sample consisted of peripheral blood, taken from a patient treated with radiotherapy plus ipilimumab. The CDR3 loop is CASSFGGKETQYF. CDR3 nucleotides: TGCGCCAGCAGCTTTGGAGGGAAAGAGACCCAGTACTTC.